Shown below are 30 T cell receptor beta chains from a single sample sequenced in a study of T-cell reconstitution after alpha-beta-depleted transplantation in children (dated by TCRdb to about 2016). Libraries were prepared through PCR. Sequencing was carried out with an Illumina HiSeq 2500. TCR library preparation used molecular barcoding, with unique molecular identifiers applied to normalize quantification of the TCRbeta repertoire. In-frame beta chains were kept once TCRdb had trimmed the public reads at Q25 with fastp and called clones with MiXCR. Under each unique CDR3 protein, matching rows form one entry showing the most common genes and DNA. The sample yields approximately 520,000 distinct CDR3 sequences; approximately 32% were counted once. The ten largest clones add up to approximately 2.3% of the sample. The source material was PBMCs from the stem cell graft donor, sampled from the stem cell graft. These receptors were collected from a human donor who donated a stem cell graft to a child with aplastic anemia.

The V call is TRBV20-1, the J call TRBJ2-7, with 9 bases identical to TRBD2. The CDR3 runs 13 residues. Germline V lookup: CDR1 DFQATT, CDR2 SNEGSKA (reference sequence). V trimming: 1 base; J trimming: 3 bases; junction bases outside the gene matches: 1. The CDR3 region is CSARGTSVYEQYF. As DNA, the CDR3 is TGCAGTGCTAGAGGGACTAGCGTCTACGAGCAGTACTTC.

This clonotype occurred a few times. This chain links TRBV10-3 with TRBJ2-1, with 11 bases aligning to TRBD2. The CDR3 runs to 15 residues. Trimming took 6 bases from V and 9 from J; bases not matched to a gene: 10. CDR1 is ENHRY, CDR2 SYGVKD, per germline. The CDR3 loop reads CAISLSGRGDAEQFF. CDR3 in DNA: TGTGCCATCAGCCTTAGCGGGAGGGGAGATGCTGAGCAGTTCTTC.

CDR3 protein: CASSLEGTANEKLFF. CDR3 nucleotides: TGCGCCAGCAGCTTGGAAGGGACAGCTAATGAAAAACTGTTTTTT. This chain links TRBV5-1 with TRBJ1-4; 7 nucleotides match TRBD1. This CDR3 region has 15 residues. CDR1 is SGHRS and CDR2 is YFSETQ in the germline V gene. The V and J ends lost 0 bases and 3 bases, in that order; junction bases with no gene match: 2.

The rearrangement uses TRBV24-1 and TRBJ2-1; unclear D gene. Germline CDR1 and CDR2: KGHDR and SFDVKD. This CDR3 contains 13 residues. V dropped 5 bases and J dropped 6 bases, with 10 bases sitting between them. This CDR3 reads CATSGSAFNEQFF. The CDR3 bases are TGTGCCACCAGTGGTTCCGCTTTCAATGAGCAGTTCTTC.

The V gene is TRBV7-2, the J gene TRBJ2-7; 8 bases are a match to TRBD1. V lost 6 bases, J lost 3 bases, and 7 bases stayed unmatched. Germline V gene sequence: CDR1 SGHTA, CDR2 FQGNSA. The CDR3 runs 14 residues. CDR3 residues: CASRFTGTGYEQYF. In DNA form, the CDR3 reads TGTGCCAGCAGGTTTACCGGGACAGGCTACGAGCAGTACTTC.

The rearrangement joins TRBV5-1 to TRBJ2-7; 10 bases line up with TRBD2. J was trimmed by 2 bases and V by 2 bases; bases with no gene match: 4. Germline lookup yields CDR1 SGHRS and CDR2 YFSETQ. The CDR3 runs to 15 residues. CDR3 sequence: CASSFLAGDTYEQYV. The DNA of the CDR3 is TGCGCCAGCAGCTTCCTAGCGGGAGATACCTACGAGCAGTACGTC.

V gene TRBV7-6 combines with J gene TRBJ1-1; maybe TRBD1 (6 bases). The CDR3 runs 16 residues. Germline CDR1 is SGHVS and CDR2 is FNYEAQ. Between the trimmed V and J ends, which lost 0 bases and 1 base, there was a span of 12 bases. The CDR3 nucleotides are TGTGCCAGCAGCTTAGCGCATGGAGGGGGGAACACTGAAGCTTTCTTT. Its protein is CASSLAHGGGNTEAFF. Looking up the rest from reference TRBV7-6 and TRBJ1-1 gives the full variable domain: GAGVSQSPRYKVTKRGQDVALRCDPISGHVSLYWYRQALGQGPEFLTYFNYEAQQDKSGLPNDRFSAERPEGSISTLTIQRTEQRDSAMYRCASSLAHGGGNTEAFFGQGTRLTVV.

This chain joins TRBV5-1 and TRBJ2-3; 11 bases align to TRBD2. This CDR3 has 17 residues. From germline, CDR1 is SGHRS and CDR2 YFSETQ. V dropped 4 bases and J dropped 3; count of bases not matched to a gene: 10. CDR3 amino acids: CASSPTTSGSWTDTQYF. The CDR3 bases are TGCGCCAGCAGCCCGACAACTAGCGGGAGTTGGACAGATACGCAGTATTTT.

The rearrangement links TRBV18 to TRBJ2-6; tentatively, D is TRBD2 (5 bases). CDR1 and CDR2 (germline): KGHSH, LQKENI. The CDR3 runs to 18 residues. The ends were cut back, 2 bases at V and 1 base at J, with 15 bases in the middle. CDR3 protein: CASSPLSVGVSGANVLTF. CDR3 sequence (DNA): TGTGCCAGCTCACCATTATCGGTCGGGGTTTCTGGGGCCAACGTCCTGACTTTC. Filled out from reference TRBV18 and TRBJ2-6, the complete variable domain reads NAGVMQNPRHLVRRRGQEARLRCSPMKGHSHVYWYRQLPEEGLKFMVYLQKENIIDESGMPKERFSAEFPKEGPSILRIQQVVRGDSAAYFCASSPLSVGVSGANVLTFGAGSRLTVL.

This clonotype was counted a few times. The CDR3 DNA follows: TGTGCCAGTAGTAGTAGACCGCTGAACACTGAAGCTTTCTTT. Translating it yields CASSSRPLNTEAFF. The chain joins TRBV19 to TRBJ1-1, with no clear D. Trimming stripped 4 bases from V and 0 bases from J, with 9 bases between. Looked up from germline, CDR1 is LNHDA and CDR2 is SQIVND (reference sequence). The CDR3 consists of 14 residues.

The chain recombines TRBV20-1 with TRBJ2-3; 11 nucleotides agree with TRBD2. Germline V gene lookup returns CDR1 DFQATT and CDR2 SNEGSKA (reference sequence). J gave up 2 bases and V 3 bases, and 7 bases lay outside the gene matches. The CDR3 is 16 amino acids. CDR3 amino acids: CSASSASGRFTDTQYF. The CDR3 DNA reads TGCAGTGCTAGTTCGGCTAGCGGGAGGTTCACAGATACGCAGTATTTT.

This chain joins TRBV12-3 or TRBV12-4 and TRBJ1-3; possible D gene TRBD1, 6 bases. This CDR3 is 16 amino acids long. V was clipped by 6 bases and J by 2 bases, with 17 bases between them. CDR3 sequence (DNA): TGTGCCAGCAGGGAGCCGTGGGGGCCCACTGGAAACACCATATATTTT. The encoded protein is CASREPWGPTGNTIYF.

The chain links TRBV11-2 to TRBJ2-3, with D perhaps TRBD1 or TRBD2 (5 bases each). The germline CDR1 and CDR2 sequences are SGHAT and FQNNGV. V dropped 5 bases and J dropped 7 bases, with 13 bases sitting between them. CDR3 length equals 13 residues. The chain's CDR3 is CASSRDGWNTQYF. CDR3 bases: TGTGCCAGCAGCCGGGACGGTTGGAATACGCAGTATTTT.

This chain uses TRBV6-2 or TRBV6-3 with TRBJ2-1; 11 nucleotides align to TRBD2. The CDR3 consists of 15 residues. V lost 10 bases, J lost 6 bases, and 11 bases stayed unmatched. The germline CDR1 and CDR2 sequences are MNHEY and SVGEGT. The CDR3 nucleotides are TGTGCCACTCTTCTAGCGGGAGGTAGCCTCAATGAGCAGTTCTTC. Translated: CATLLAGGSLNEQFF.

The table lists this clonotype with a few counts. The V and J genes are TRBV6-1 and TRBJ2-7, with unresolved D. V lost 1 base and J 4 bases, leaving 14 bases between the germline ends. The CDR3 runs to 15 residues. Germline V gives CDR1 MNHNS, CDR2 SASEGT. CDR3 protein: CASSEVETVKYEQYV. The CDR3 coding sequence is TGTGCCAGCAGTGAAGTTGAGACGGTTAAATACGAGCAGTACGTC.

The CDR3 coding sequence is TGCAGTGCTAGCCCCACCTCTGGGGCCAACGTCCTGACTTTC. Translating it yields CSASPTSGANVLTF. This chain connects TRBV20-1 to TRBJ2-6; D ambiguous. CDR1 and CDR2 from the germline V gene are DFQATT and SNEGSKA (reference sequence). Trimming removed 3 bases at V and 0 bases at J, with 6 bases between. This CDR3 contains 14 residues.

This clonotype was seen a few times. The chain is built from TRBV27 and TRBJ2-1; D is possibly TRBD2 (6 bases). CDR3 length: 15 amino acids. The V end was cut by 6 bases, the J end by 3 bases, with 15 bases between. The germline CDR1 and CDR2 sequences are MNHEY and SMNVEV (reference sequence). In DNA, the CDR3 is TGTGCCAGCAGCCCCGGGGTCGGGGGCTACAATGAGCAGTTCTTC. Its protein is CASSPGVGGYNEQFF.

The genes are TRBV13 and TRBJ1-6; possibly TRBD1 for D (5 bases). This CDR3 spans 16 amino acids. V lost 6 bases, J lost 9 bases, and 21 bases lay in between. Per the germline V gene, CDR1 is PRHDT and CDR2 is FYEKMQ (reference sequence). The CDR3 protein is CASSRTPGTLLSPLHF. In DNA form, the CDR3 reads TGTGCCAGCAGTCGTACGCCCGGGACCCTTCTTTCACCCCTCCACTTT.

This clonotype was observed many times. The genes are TRBV27 and TRBJ2-1, with D possibly called TRBD1 or TRBD2 (5 bases each). This CDR3 has 19 amino acids. Trimming removed 3 bases at V and 5 bases at J, with 26 bases between. Germline assignment: CDR1 MNHEY and CDR2 SMNVEV (reference sequence). The CDR3 bases are TGTGCCAGCAGTTTCCCAAGTACCGTGGGACGCCGGAGCAACAATGAGCAGTTCTTC. Protein product: CASSFPSTVGRRSNNEQFF.

This clonotype has just a few counts. The chain carries TRBV5-8 and TRBJ2-2, with a possible D match to TRBD1 (5 bases). The CDR3 spans 15 residues. The V gene lost 7 bases and the J gene lost 4 bases, with 17 bases spanning the gap. Looked up from germline, CDR1 is SGHTS and CDR2 is YDEGEE. CDR3 DNA sequence: TGTGCCAGCGCGGACACCCCAGGATCCACCGGGGAGCTGTTTTTT. Protein sequence: CASADTPGSTGELFF. Using reference TRBV5-8 and TRBJ2-2 for the parts outside the CDR3, the full variable domain is EAGVTQSPTHLIKTRGQQATLRCSPISGHTSVYWYQQALGLGLQFLLWYDEGEERNRGNFPPRFSGRQFPNYSSELNVNALELEDSALYLCASADTPGSTGELFFGEGSRLTVL.

This chain uses TRBV7-2 with TRBJ1-4; D remains unclear. Germline V gene lookup returns CDR1 SGHTA and CDR2 FQGNSA. There are 16 residues in the CDR3. V was cut by 0 bases and J by 7 bases, with 15 bases left in between. The CDR3 DNA reads TGTGCCAGCAGCTTAGCGTTAGGGCGTGGAGTTGAAAAACTGTTTTTT. Encoded protein: CASSLALGRGVEKLFF.

This chain uses TRBV30 with TRBJ2-7; 8 bases are shared with TRBD2. This CDR3 has 14 residues. V dropped 7 bases and J dropped 1; count of bases not matched to a gene: 9. Germline CDR1 is GTSNPN and CDR2 is SVGIG (reference sequence). The CDR3 DNA follows: TGTGCCTTCGCGCCGGGACTAGTATCCTACGAGCAGTACGTC. It encodes CAFAPGLVSYEQYV.

The chain is built from TRBV7-8 and TRBJ2-1, with 8 bases lining up with TRBD2. The V gene end was trimmed by 3 bases and the J gene end by 0 bases; junction bases not matched to a gene: 7. Germline V gene data show CDR1 as SGHVS and CDR2 as FQNEAQ. This CDR3 is built from 17 residues. CDR3 in DNA: TGTGCCAGCAGCTTTCCCCTAGCGGGCAACTCCTACAATGAGCAGTTCTTC. Residues: CASSFPLAGNSYNEQFF.

V gene TRBV5-4 combines with J gene TRBJ2-2, with 8 bases that match TRBD2. The germline gives CDR1 SGHNT, CDR2 YYREEE (reference sequence). V lost 10 bases, J lost 7 bases, and 15 bases stayed unmatched. This CDR3 has 15 amino acids. CDR3 bases: TGTGCCGGAAAAGGGAATAGCGGGACGTTCGGGGAGCTGTTTTTT. Encoded protein: CAGKGNSGTFGELFF.

This clonotype was seen just once. The chain combines TRBV6-2 or TRBV6-3 with TRBJ2-1; D gene uncertain. Germline CDR1 MNHEY, CDR2 SVGEGT. The CDR3 is 18 residues long. V was pared by 0 bases and J by 3 bases, with 18 bases between. CDR3 sequence: CASSYSRWIESFYNEQFF. As DNA, the CDR3 is TGTGCCAGCAGTTACTCGAGGTGGATTGAATCTTTCTACAATGAGCAGTTCTTC.

The V call is TRBV30, the J call TRBJ1-1; 7 nucleotides match TRBD1. This CDR3 region has 14 residues. CDR1 is GTSNPN, CDR2 SVGIG, per germline (reference sequence). Trimming removed 5 bases from V and 3 bases from J; junction bases left unmatched: 9. CDR3 in amino acids: CAWGKGQAYTEAFF. The CDR3 DNA reads TGTGCCTGGGGAAAAGGACAGGCCTACACTGAAGCTTTCTTT.

J is TRBJ2-5 and V is TRBV29-1, with D perhaps being TRBD1 or TRBD2 (6 bases each). V was shortened by 4 bases and J by 0 bases, with 9 bases between the two germline ends. Germline assignment: CDR1 SQVTM and CDR2 ANQGSEA. The CDR3 has 13 amino acids. CDR3 sequence: CSVAGAYQETQYF. The CDR3 DNA sequence: TGCAGCGTTGCGGGGGCATACCAAGAGACCCAGTACTTC.

This clonotype was seen more than once but under ten times. V gene TRBV25-1 combines with J gene TRBJ2-7, with TRBD2 matching over 8 bases. CDR3 length: 14 amino acids. With 5 bases clipped from V and 3 bases from J, the junction kept 6 bases outside the gene matches. The V gene's germline CDR1 is MGHDK and CDR2 SYGVNS. DNA of the CDR3: TGTGCCAGCAGTTCTCTAGCGGGTGGCTACGAGCAGTACTTC. This sequence encodes CASSSLAGGYEQYF.

This clonotype was detected only a few times. The chain joins TRBV20-1 to TRBJ2-7; tentative D call: TRBD2 (5 bases). Germline values: CDR1 DFQATT, CDR2 SNEGSKA (reference sequence). The V end lost 4 bases, the J end lost 6 bases, and 16 bases lay between the germline ends. This CDR3 region has 13 residues. CDR3: CSATKISGVEQYF. CDR3 DNA sequence: TGCAGTGCTACTAAGATATCCGGGGTCGAGCAGTACTTC.

The chain employs TRBV5-5 and TRBJ1-1; D unresolved. Germline loops: CDR1 SGHKS, CDR2 YYEKEE (reference sequence). V lost 3 bases and J 0 bases, leaving 15 bases between the germline ends. This CDR3 is 16 amino acids long. This CDR3 reads CASSSRAGNVNTEAFF. CDR3 coding DNA: TGTGCCAGCAGCTCCCGTGCGGGTAACGTGAACACTGAAGCTTTCTTT.